This is a list of T cell receptor beta chains from one sample in a study of T-cell reconstitution after alpha-beta-depleted transplantation in children. In TCRdb, the PCR reads were re-called with MiXCR into one record per CDR3 protein. This table has fewer than 700,000 distinct CDR3 sequences, roughly 24% appearing once. The sequences come from PBMCs, mostly from graft donor cells, collected 360 days after TCRalphabeta/CD19-depleted stem cell transplant. These receptors all stem from a boy less than two years old who had a stem cell transplant for acute myeloid leukemia, so the T cells may come from the graft donor. CDR3s include the opening cysteine and the closing phenylalanine or tryptophan. The D gene is left open where the match is weak. Clone size is stated in some rows and not others, as once, few, many or a class when expanded.

v_call,j_call,d_call,clone_size,cdr3_nt,cdr3_aa
TRBV15,TRBJ2-6,.,many,TGTGCCACCAGCGGCACCTCGAGATCTGGGGCCAACGTCCTGACTTTC,CATSGTSRSGANVLTF
TRBV6-5,TRBJ1-2,.,few,TGTGCCAGCAGGAAAGACTATGGCTACACCTTC,CASRKDYGYTF
TRBV7-9,TRBJ2-2,TRBD1,few,TGTGCCAGCAGCTTATCACCGGGACAGGGAATGGCCGGGGAGCTGTTTTTT,CASSLSPGQGMAGELFF
TRBV12-3/TRBV12-4,TRBJ1-1,.,many,TGTGCCAGCAGGGTCGGCAGGCCGAACACTGAAGCTTTCTTT,CASRVGRPNTEAFF
TRBV12-3/TRBV12-4,TRBJ2-7,.,.,TGTGCCAGCAGTTTGGGCGGGGCCATTATCGAGCAGTACTTC,CASSLGGAIIEQYF
TRBV7-9,TRBJ2-5,TRBD2,.,TGTGCCAGCAGCTTCCTTAGCGGGGGCCAAGAGACCCAGTACTTC,CASSFLSGGQETQYF
TRBV5-6,TRBJ2-1,.,.,TGTGCCAGCAGCTTTTGGGGCTCCTACAATGAGCAGTTCTTC,CASSFWGSYNEQFF
TRBV7-2,TRBJ2-7,.,.,TGTGCCAGCAGCCCTAACCCAGGACAGTCTTTCTCCTACGAGCAGTACTTC,CASSPNPGQSFSYEQYF
TRBV12-3/TRBV12-4,TRBJ1-2,.,.,TGTGCCAGCAGTTTAAGTGGTGTCGAGGGCTACACCTTC,CASSLSGVEGYTF
TRBV29-1,TRBJ1-1,TRBD1,many,TGCAGCGTTGCCGGACAGGGGAACACTGAAGCTTTCTTT,CSVAGQGNTEAFF
TRBV28,TRBJ1-1,.,.,TGTGCCAGCAGTTTAACCCCCTACAGGTCTCCTTCCCCCTGGAAGAACACTGAAGCTTTCTTT,CASSLTPYRSPSPWKNTEAFF
TRBV15,TRBJ1-5,.,.,TGTGCCACCAGCAGAGATCTGGGATCGGCTCAGCCCCAGCATTTT,CATSRDLGSAQPQHF
TRBV2,TRBJ1-1,.,.,TGTGCCAGCACAGGATCCGCGCTCCTCACTGAAGCTTTCTTT,CASTGSALLTEAFF
TRBV11-2,TRBJ2-6,.,many,TGTGCCAGCAGCTTCGATATTCCCTCTGGGGCCAACGTCCTGACTTTC,CASSFDIPSGANVLTF
TRBV29-1,TRBJ1-1,.,few,TGCAGCGGCGCCCACCTACTTATCACTGAAGCTTTCTTT,CSGAHLLITEAFF
TRBV7-9,TRBJ2-7,TRBD1,.,TGTGCCAGCAGCTCCCTTGACAGGGGGCGTTCCTACGAGCAGTACTTC,CASSSLDRGRSYEQYF
TRBV6-6,TRBJ1-5,.,many,TGTGCCAGCAGTTACTACGGAGCCCAGCCCCAGCATTTT,CASSYYGAQPQHF
TRBV29-1,TRBJ2-7,TRBD2,.,TGCAGCGTTGAAGGGGGAGGGAACTACGAGCAGTACTTC,CSVEGGGNYEQYF
TRBV11-2,TRBJ2-5,.,.,TGTGCCAGCAGCTTCCCTCCGAGACTAGAGACCCAGTACTTC,CASSFPPRLETQYF
TRBV6-2/TRBV6-3,TRBJ1-1,.,.,TGTGCCAGCAGTTTCGTACGGGCACGGCCCACTGAAGCTTTCTTT,CASSFVRARPTEAFF
TRBV27,TRBJ2-1,TRBD2,many,TGTGCCAGCAGTACCAGCGGGGGGGCTTACAATGAGCAGTTCTTC,CASSTSGGAYNEQFF
TRBV7-2,TRBJ1-6,.,many,TGTGCCAGCAGCTTAGGCTACCCAATTTTAACCCTCCACTTT,CASSLGYPILTLHF
TRBV11-2,TRBJ2-2,TRBD2,.,TGTGCCAGCAGCTTAGCCCTAGCGGGGGGGGCCGGGGAGCTGTTTTTT,CASSLALAGGAGELFF
TRBV20-1,TRBJ2-1,TRBD1,many,TGCAGTGCCCAAGTAGGGGGCCCGTTAGAGCAGTTCTTC,CSAQVGGPLEQFF